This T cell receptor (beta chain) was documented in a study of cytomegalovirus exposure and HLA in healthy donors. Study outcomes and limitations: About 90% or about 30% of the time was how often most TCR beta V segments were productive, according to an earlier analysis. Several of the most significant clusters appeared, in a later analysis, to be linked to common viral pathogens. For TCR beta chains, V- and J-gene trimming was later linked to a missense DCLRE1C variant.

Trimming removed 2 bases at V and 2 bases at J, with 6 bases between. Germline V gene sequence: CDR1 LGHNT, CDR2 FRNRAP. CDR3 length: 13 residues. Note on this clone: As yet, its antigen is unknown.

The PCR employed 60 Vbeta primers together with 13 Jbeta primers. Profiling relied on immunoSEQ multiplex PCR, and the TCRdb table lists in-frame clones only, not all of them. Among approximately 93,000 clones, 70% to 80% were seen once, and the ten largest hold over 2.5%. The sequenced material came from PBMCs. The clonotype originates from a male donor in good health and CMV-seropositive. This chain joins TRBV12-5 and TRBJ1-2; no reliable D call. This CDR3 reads CASGLPPNYGYTF. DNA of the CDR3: TGTGCTAGTGGTTTGCCTCCGAACTATGGCTACACCTTC.